A selection of T cell receptor beta chains follows, all from one sample in a study of OX40 agonist ivuxolimab in advanced cancers. Profiled with immunoSEQ multiplex PCR; TCRdb holds only in-frame clones, not every one. The profile shows 80,000 to 85,000 clones, about 81% of them singletons. Sequenced here: CD4+ or CD8+ T cells sorted from blood, sampled in a trial of the OX40 agonist ivuxolimab. All receptors come from an adult with an advanced solid tumor such as melanoma, head and neck, liver or kidney cancer. Each CDR3 is given with its conserved first and last residue. The D gene is left open where the match is weak. Clone size is not always given. Where it is, it says once, few, many or a class for expanded clones.

TRBJ1-3,TRBV27,-,few,CASSPTAGNTIYF,TGTGCCAGCAGCCCGACCGCTGGAAACACCATATATTTT
TRBJ1-3,TRBV12-1,-,medium-sized,CASSHRAGNTIYF,TGTGCCAGCAGCCACAGGGCCGGAAACACCATATATTTT
TRBJ1-2,TRBV18,TRBD1,-,CASSGTGGVEGYTF,TGTGCCAGCTCGGGGACAGGGGGCGTAGAAGGCTACACCTTC
TRBJ1-5,TRBV6-5,-,-,CASSYGLGSNQPQHF,TGTGCCAGCAGTTACGGGCTGGGTAGCAATCAGCCCCAGCATTTT
TRBJ2-3,TRBV6-5,TRBD2,-,CASSYSPAGGEEQYF,TGTGCCAGCAGTTACTCGCCAGCGGGGGGGGAAGAGCAGTATTTT
TRBJ2-6,TRBV19,-,-,CASSISSGPGANVLTF,TGTGCCAGTAGTATATCGTCGGGCCCTGGGGCCAACGTCCTGACTTTC
TRBJ1-1,TRBV30,-,-,CAWSRAGGTEAFF,TGTGCCTGGAGTAGGGCGGGTGGCACTGAAGCTTTCTTT
TRBJ2-5,TRBV7-9,TRBD2,-,CASSLAGGGRRQETQYF,TGTGCCAGCAGCTTAGCGGGCGGGGGGCGCAGGCAAGAGACCCAGTACTTC
TRBJ2-2,TRBV9,TRBD1,-,CASSPLTGGAPGELFF,TGTGCCAGCAGCCCCCTGACAGGGGGCGCCCCCGGGGAGCTGTTTTTT
TRBJ2-1,TRBV19,TRBD2,-,CASSIFSGGNEQFF,TGTGCCAGTAGTATTTTTAGCGGGGGTAATGAGCAGTTCTTC
TRBJ2-2,TRBV5-4,TRBD1,few,CASSLGGQRSAGELFF,TGTGCCAGCAGCTTGGGGGGACAGAGGTCCGCCGGGGAGCTGTTTTTT
TRBJ2-1,TRBV5-1,TRBD2,few,CASSSWTSGDNEQFF,TGCGCCAGCAGCTCCTGGACTAGCGGGGACAATGAGCAGTTCTTC
TRBJ2-2,TRBV11-3,TRBD1,-,CASSNRDRGQKAGELFF,TGTGCCAGCAGCAACCGGGACAGGGGGCAGAAGGCCGGGGAGCTGTTTTTT
TRBJ1-4,TRBV6-1,-,-,CASSAPVATNEKLFF,TGTGCCAGCAGCGCCCCGGTTGCAACTAATGAAAAACTGTTTTTT
TRBJ2-2,TRBV7-9,-,-,CASSPFAGELFF,TGTGCCAGCAGCCCCTTTGCCGGGGAGCTGTTTTTT
TRBJ1-3,TRBV11-2,-,-,CASIPSAGVSGNTIYF,TGTGCCAGCATACCGTCGGCGGGGGTCTCTGGAAACACCATATATTTT
TRBJ1-2,TRBV30,TRBD1,few,CAWSVQDRGFRTF,TGTGCCTGGAGTGTGCAGGACAGGGGGTTCAGGACCTTC
TRBJ1-4,TRBV18,-,-,CASFRGEREKLFF,TGTGCCAGCTTTCGAGGGGAGCGAGAAAAACTGTTTTTT
TRBJ1-2,TRBV15,TRBD1,-,CATSREGRQGNIYGYTF,TGTGCCACCAGCAGAGAGGGGAGACAGGGAAACATCTATGGCTACACCTTC
TRBJ2-1,TRBV9,TRBD2,-,CASSVAVGGYNEQFF,TGTGCCAGCAGCGTAGCGGTGGGAGGGTACAATGAGCAGTTCTTC
TRBJ2-7,TRBV28,TRBD2,few,CASSLTPLELAGDEQYF,TGTGCCAGCAGTTTAACCCCTCTAGAGCTAGCGGGAGACGAGCAGTACTTC
TRBJ1-1,TRBV5-4,TRBD1,-,CASSVTGQGSYGAFF,TGTGCCAGCAGCGTTACGGGACAGGGTTCTTACGGAGCTTTCTTT
TRBJ2-2,TRBV2,-,-,CASSEVRGNTGELFF,TGTGCCAGCAGTGAGGTGCGGGGGAACACCGGGGAGCTGTTTTTT
TRBJ2-1,TRBV6-1,-,-,CASSELGGEEQFF,TGTGCCAGCAGTGAACTGGGGGGCGAAGAGCAGTTCTTC
TRBJ1-5,TRBV28,TRBD1,-,CASAQHSGQLSNQPQHF,TGTGCCAGCGCGCAGCACTCGGGACAGCTTAGCAATCAGCCCCAGCATTTT
TRBJ2-1,TRBV6-5,TRBD2,-,CASSLPSGPYNEQFF,TGTGCCAGCAGCCTTCCTAGCGGTCCCTACAATGAGCAGTTCTTC
TRBJ1-1,TRBV9,TRBD1,few,CASTTQGALTEAFF,TGTGCCAGCACCACCCAGGGGGCCCTCACTGAAGCTTTCTTT
TRBJ1-5,TRBV27,-,-,CASSFWGGQPQHF,TGTGCCAGCAGTTTCTGGGGGGGTCAGCCCCAGCATTTT